The rows below give T cell receptor beta chains drawn from one sample of a study of blood T cell repertoires in COVID-19. Sequencing used immunoSEQ multiplex PCR; TCRdb keeps in-frame clones, though not all of them. The sample shows 220,000 or so clones, around 87% of them seen only once. The specimen sequenced was PBMCs or T cells enriched from blood (not recorded which). Receptors were obtained from a woman between 18 and 29 years old in a cohort exposed to, infected with or recovered from COVID-19 (not recorded which). Each CDR3 is given with its conserved first and last residue. Clone size appears in some rows only: once, few, many, or a class for an expanded clone.

j_gene,v_gene,abundance,CDR3aa
TRBJ2-6,TRBV5-1,once,CASSLTGTGGISGANVLTF
TRBJ1-5,TRBV19,NA,CASSFGQGDQPQHF
TRBJ2-1,TRBV5-6,NA,CASSSTDGSSYNEQFF
TRBJ1-6,TRBV27,NA,CASSWSTRGQDYNSPLHF
TRBJ1-3,TRBV7-9,NA,CASSTGTGNTIYF
TRBJ2-7,TRBV6-5,NA,CASSYIAGGGNEQYF
TRBJ2-7,TRBV3-1/TRBV3-2,NA,CASSPSGRLYEQYF
TRBJ1-2,TRBV14,few,CASSSDRGLGYTF
TRBJ2-1,TRBV7-3,NA,CASSLSLAGSYNEQFF
TRBJ2-1,TRBV19,NA,CASSIMGLAGGGVEQFF
TRBJ1-1,TRBV5-1,NA,CASSLSGDTEAFF
TRBJ1-1,TRBV7-2,NA,CASSSGMNTEAFF
TRBJ2-1,TRBV5-4,once,CASSLWGISGTQFF